This T cell receptor beta chain was observed in a study of shared T cell receptors in the human thymus. The CDR3 consists of 17 residues. V was pared by 4 bases and J by 0 bases, with 7 bases of the junction left unmatched. Looked up from germline, CDR1 is SGHTA and CDR2 is FQGNSA. Profiling relied on immunoSEQ multiplex PCR, and the TCRdb table lists in-frame clones only, not all of them. The sample yields hundreds of thousands of clones, over 75% seen once. The same data also contributed to another study, on human thymus T cells. Per that paper: Corrective heart surgery yielded resections, and these provided the thymus tissue.

This clonotype was obtained from a boy under three years old with a congenital heart defect. The chain has TRBV7-2 and TRBJ2-3; 10 positions agree with TRBD1. Input material: thymocytes. The CDR3, as DNA: TGTGCCAGCAGCTCGACAGGGGGCGAAGTGAGCACAGATACGCAGTATTTT. It yields the protein CASSSTGGEVSTDTQYF.